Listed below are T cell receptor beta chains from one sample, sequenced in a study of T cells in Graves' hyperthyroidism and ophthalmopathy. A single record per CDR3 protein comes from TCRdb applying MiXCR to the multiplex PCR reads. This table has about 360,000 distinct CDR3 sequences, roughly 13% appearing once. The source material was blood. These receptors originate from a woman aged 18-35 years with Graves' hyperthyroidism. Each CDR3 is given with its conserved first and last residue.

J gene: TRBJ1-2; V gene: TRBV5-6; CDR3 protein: CASSSQTLVRYGYTF
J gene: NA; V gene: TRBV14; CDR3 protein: CASSQGGYTQHF
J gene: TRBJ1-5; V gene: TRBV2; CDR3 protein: CASKVGGFSNQPQHF
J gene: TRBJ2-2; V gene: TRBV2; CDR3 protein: CASNVRGWAGELFF
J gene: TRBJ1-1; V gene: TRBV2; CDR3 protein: CASSGTSGTEAFF
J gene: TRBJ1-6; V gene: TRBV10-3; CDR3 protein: CAISPGGSYNSPLHF
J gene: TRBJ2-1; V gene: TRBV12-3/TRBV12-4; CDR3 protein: CASGPGLAGGEQFF
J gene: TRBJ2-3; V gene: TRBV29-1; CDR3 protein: CSVVRQASTDTQYF
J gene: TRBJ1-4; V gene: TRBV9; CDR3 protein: CASSASPGGVQNEKLFF
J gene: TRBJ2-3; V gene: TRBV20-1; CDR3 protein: CSAPLGSGITDTQYF
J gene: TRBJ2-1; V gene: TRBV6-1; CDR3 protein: CAVGAYNEQFF
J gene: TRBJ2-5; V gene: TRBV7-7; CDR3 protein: CASSLEQAQETQYF
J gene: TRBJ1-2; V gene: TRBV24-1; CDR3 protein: CATSDPGGRGGYTF
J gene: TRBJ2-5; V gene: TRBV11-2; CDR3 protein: CASSLDRLETQYF
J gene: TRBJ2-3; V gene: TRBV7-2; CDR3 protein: CASSHSGLAGADTQYF
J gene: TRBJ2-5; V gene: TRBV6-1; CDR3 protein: CASRRTSTSGETQYF
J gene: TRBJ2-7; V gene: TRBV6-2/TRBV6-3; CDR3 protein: CASSPGTGTAGPSPFYEQYF
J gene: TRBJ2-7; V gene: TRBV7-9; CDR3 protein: CASSPPRQGLADYEQYF
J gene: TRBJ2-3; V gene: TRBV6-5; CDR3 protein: CASSYSPLAGVADTQYF
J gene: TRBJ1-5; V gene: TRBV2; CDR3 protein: CASSEAGTGRNQPQHF
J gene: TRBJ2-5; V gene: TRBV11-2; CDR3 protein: CASSPISGVSRETQYF
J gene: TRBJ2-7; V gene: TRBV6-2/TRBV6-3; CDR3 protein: CASRGRGDSYEQYF
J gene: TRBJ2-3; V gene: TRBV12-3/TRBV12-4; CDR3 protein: CASLKGWGSTDTQYF
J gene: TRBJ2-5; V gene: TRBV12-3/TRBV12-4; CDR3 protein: CASRTGGAETQYF
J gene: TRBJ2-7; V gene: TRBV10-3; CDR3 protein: CAIHADSSYEQYF
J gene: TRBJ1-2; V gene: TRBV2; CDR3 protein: CASRMGSPGDKDGYTF
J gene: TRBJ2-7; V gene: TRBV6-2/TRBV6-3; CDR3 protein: CASEGPGAYYEQYF
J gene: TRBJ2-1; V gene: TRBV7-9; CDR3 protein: CASSLMGSMNEQFF
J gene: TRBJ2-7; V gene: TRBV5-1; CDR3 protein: CASSLGGSGTYEQYF
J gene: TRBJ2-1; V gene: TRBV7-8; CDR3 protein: CASSLGWAGALNEQFF
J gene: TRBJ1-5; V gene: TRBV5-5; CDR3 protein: CASSFSPKSNQPQHF
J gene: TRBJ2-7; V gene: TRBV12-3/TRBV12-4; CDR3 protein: CASTSRLALGEQYF
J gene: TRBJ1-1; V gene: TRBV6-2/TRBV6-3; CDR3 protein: CASSYPSQPEAFF
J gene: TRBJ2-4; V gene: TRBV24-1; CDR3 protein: CATSAYSSKNIQYF